Below, one TCR beta chain is given with its context. The record originates from a study of T cell repertoires in cytomegalovirus infection. Overall study context: It was the public TCR beta signatures that indicated both CMV infection and matching HLA type.

TCRdb independently ran MiXCR on the reads; one entry per CDR3 protein. The sample carries approximately 630,000 distinct CDR3 sequences, 24% recorded once. The CDR3 runs to 13 residues. CDR1 is MDHEN and CDR2 is SYDVKM in the germline V gene. Trimming stripped 3 bases from V and 6 bases from J, with 11 bases between. What was sequenced was CD8+ T cells from PBMCs. V and J are TRBV28 and TRBJ1-1; D is ambiguous. This TCR was sampled from a human donor in good health (CMV status not recorded). Some clones in this sample may be carry-over from other donors' samples. CDR3 sequence reads: CASSFSLVAEAFF. CDR3 bases: TGTGCCAGCAGTTTCTCGTTAGTGGCTGAAGCTTTCTTT.